This entry lists 31 T cell receptor beta chains sequenced from one sample in a study of blood T cell repertoires in COVID-19. Assay used: immunoSEQ multiplex PCR; TCRdb lists only in-frame clones, some missing. The sample includes roughly 300,000 clones, about 76% of them seen just once. The sample taken for sequencing was peripheral blood. The receptors shown here come from a woman aged 60-75 years with active or convalescent COVID-19.

V is TRBV5-6 and J is TRBJ1-2, with D maybe TRBD1 (6 bases). Germline CDR1 reads SGHDT; CDR2 reads YYEEEE. The CDR3 totals 14 residues. Trimming took 3 bases from V and 5 from J, leaving 14 bases between them. This CDR3 is CASSSRQGIYGYTF. CDR3 DNA: TGTGCCAGCAGCTCCCGGCAGGGGATTTATGGCTACACCTTC.

With regard to this clone: Relative to the germline gene, one junction end is altered; a read error may explain this. This chain joins TRBV27 and TRBJ2-7; TRBD2 might be the D (5 bases). The CDR3 extends over 14 amino acids. CDR1 MNHEY and CDR2 SMNVEV come from the germline V gene (reference sequence). The CDR3 is CARSLVGGPYEQYF. CDR3 DNA: TGTGCCAGGAGTTTGGTAGGAGGCCCCTACGAGCAGTACTTC.

This clone was seen a few times. The CDR3 is CASSQDGAGTSPLHF. CDR3 bases: TGTGCCAGCAGCCAAGATGGGGCAGGAACTTCACCCCTCCACTTT. The chain couples TRBV3-1 (or the pseudogene TRBV3-2) to TRBJ1-6, with D possibly matching TRBD1 (5 bases). Deletions cut 0 bases from V and 9 bases from J, with 12 bases between. The germline gives CDR1 LGHDT, CDR2 YNNKEL (reference sequence). The CDR3 consists of 15 residues.

The CDR3 region is CASSIGQTTMNTEAFF. The CDR3 DNA sequence: TGTGCCAGCAGCATAGGGCAGACAACCATGAACACTGAAGCTTTCTTT. The gene calls are TRBV9 and TRBJ1-1, with D hard to call. This CDR3 region has 16 residues. V gave up 4 bases and J gave up 0 bases, with 16 bases separating them. Germline CDR1 SGDLS, CDR2 YYNGEE.

The V gene is TRBV2, the J gene TRBJ2-3, with TRBD1 identical over 8 bases. Germline V lookup: CDR1 SNHLY, CDR2 FYNNEI. This CDR3 spans 15 amino acids. J gave up 3 bases and V 2 bases, and 4 bases lay outside the gene matches. The CDR3 DNA follows: TGTGCCAGCAGTGAACAGGGACAGGAAACAGATACGCAGTATTTT. Protein sequence: CASSEQGQETDTQYF.

The rearrangement links TRBV7-6 to TRBJ2-5; D perhaps matches TRBD2 (6 bases). Trimming stripped 5 bases from V and 4 bases from J, with 17 bases between. This CDR3 has 15 amino acids. Per the germline V gene, CDR1 is SGHVS and CDR2 is FNYEAQ. The CDR3: CASSLTGGQGETQYF. The CDR3 DNA sequence: TGTGCCAGCAGCCTAACCGGGGGTCAGGGAGAGACCCAGTACTTC.

This clone was observed once. J is TRBJ2-3 and V is TRBV19; D perhaps matches TRBD2 (5 bases). V lost 7 bases, J lost 2 bases, and 13 bases lay in between. Germline values: CDR1 LNHDA, CDR2 SQIVND (reference sequence). The CDR3 has 14 amino acids. Here the CDR3 reads CASTLRGLTDTQYF. The CDR3 DNA reads as TGTGCCAGTACCCTGAGAGGGCTCACAGATACGCAGTATTTT.

The chain joins TRBV2 to TRBJ2-5, with D hard to call. The ends were cut back, 6 bases at V and 0 bases at J, with 14 bases in the middle. CDR3 length: 15 amino acids. Germline V gene sequence: CDR1 SNHLY, CDR2 FYNNEI. As DNA, the CDR3 is TGTGCCAGCAGAATGTCATCCCTATACCAAGAGACCCAGTACTTC. This encodes CASRMSSLYQETQYF.

This clone was observed a handful of times. The J gene is TRBJ1-1, the V gene TRBV5-4; 9 nucleotides match TRBD1. This CDR3 is built from 15 residues. V lost 3 bases and J lost 4; bases outside the gene matches: 7. Per the germline V gene, CDR1 is SGHNT and CDR2 is YYREEE (reference sequence). CDR3 bases: TGTGCCAGCAGCTCCTACAGGGGGCGAGGCACTGAAGCTTTCTTT. Translated, it gives CASSSYRGRGTEAFF. Full variable domain (rest looked up from reference TRBV5-4 and TRBJ1-1): ETGVTQSPTHLIKTRGQQVTLRCSSQSGHNTVSWYQQALGQGPQFIFQYYREEENGRGNFPPRFSGLQFPNYSSELNVNALELDDSALYLCASSSYRGRGTEAFFGQGTRLTVV.

The chain recombines TRBV19 with TRBJ1-6; weak D call: TRBD1 (5 bases). V was cut by 6 bases and J by 9 bases, with 12 bases left in between. Germline V CDR1 and CDR2: LNHDA, SQIVND (reference sequence). CDR3 length: 13 residues. The CDR3 DNA follows: TGTGCCAGTAGCGACAGTATGTTTTCACCCCTCCACTTT. It encodes CASSDSMFSPLHF.

In this sample, this clone turned up a few times. The chain is built from TRBV5-1 and TRBJ1-1; 8 nucleotides match TRBD1. Trimming removed 4 bases from V and 0 bases from J; junction bases left unmatched: 8. There are 16 residues in the CDR3. The germline CDR1 and CDR2 sequences are SGHRS and YFSETQ. The CDR3 sequence is CASSTRTGIMNTEAFF. CDR3 bases: TGCGCCAGCAGCACACGGACAGGGATCATGAACACTGAAGCTTTCTTT.

This clone was recorded only once. This chain links TRBV5-6 with TRBJ2-3; D is ambiguous. CDR3 size: 14 residues. Between the trimmed V and J ends, which lost 0 bases and 2 bases, there was a span of 7 bases. Germline values: CDR1 SGHDT, CDR2 YYEEEE. The CDR3 region is CASSLGAYTDTQYF. CDR3 nucleotides: TGTGCCAGCAGCTTGGGGGCCTACACAGATACGCAGTATTTT.

The chain recombines TRBV19 with TRBJ1-1; 8 nucleotides match TRBD1. The trim removed 6 bases at V and 1 base at J, leaving 13 bases unmatched. CDR3 length: 17 residues. From germline, CDR1 is LNHDA and CDR2 SQIVND (reference sequence). The CDR3, as DNA: TGTGCCAGTAGGGTCGGACAGGGCGGTATCCAGAACACTGAAGCTTTCTTT. The encoded protein is CASRVGQGGIQNTEAFF.

The chain is built from TRBV6-5 and TRBJ1-6, with D unclear. From germline, CDR1 is MNHEY and CDR2 SVGAGI. V was trimmed by 6 bases and J by 15 bases, leaving 15 bases between them. This CDR3 spans 12 amino acids. In DNA form, the CDR3 reads TGTGCCAGCAGCCTCCCGGGAGGTCGCCTCCACTTT. It encodes CASSLPGGRLHF.

The chain combines TRBV9 with TRBJ1-6; D gene ambiguous. V was cut by 0 bases and J by 5 bases, with 9 bases left in between. The CDR3 contains 15 residues. CDR1 is SGDLS and CDR2 is YYNGEE in the germline V gene. CDR3 sequence: CASSVDDGNNSPLHF. DNA for the CDR3: TGTGCCAGCAGCGTAGACGACGGGAATAATTCACCCCTCCACTTT.

V usage is TRBV5-6 and J usage is TRBJ1-6; D unclear. The CDR3 has 13 amino acids. Germline V gene lookup returns CDR1 SGHDT and CDR2 YYEEEE. V lost 7 bases and J 0 bases, leaving 5 bases between the germline ends. CDR3 amino acids: CASESSYNSPLHF. In nucleotides, the CDR3 is TGTGCCAGCGAGAGCTCCTATAATTCACCCCTCCACTTT.

V gene TRBV7-9 combines with J gene TRBJ2-3; 9 bases are a match to TRBD2. V shed 1 base, J shed 8 bases, and the junction held 7 bases outside the gene matches. CDR1 is SEHNR, CDR2 FQNEAQ, per germline (reference sequence). The CDR3 runs to 15 residues. This CDR3 is CASSLVGLAGITQYF. The DNA of the CDR3 is TGTGCCAGCAGCTTAGTAGGCCTAGCGGGGATTACGCAGTATTTT.

The count of this clone is one. V usage is TRBV6-5 and J usage is TRBJ2-1, with 13 bases that match TRBD2. The germline V gene has CDR1 MNHEY and CDR2 SVGAGI. The CDR3 loop spans 15 amino acids. Unmatched junction bases numbered 5, after V lost 5 bases and J lost 7 bases. In nucleotides, the CDR3 is TGTGCCAGCAGTCCCGGGACTAGCGGGACAAATGAGCAGTTCTTC. It yields the protein CASSPGTSGTNEQFF.

This chain connects TRBV11-2 to TRBJ1-1; 7 bases agree with TRBD1. V dropped 5 bases and J dropped 0; count of bases not matched to a gene: 6. The CDR3 covers 15 residues. Germline V CDR1 and CDR2: SGHAT, FQNNGV. As DNA, the CDR3 is TGTGCCAGCAGCGCAAGACAGGGCTTGAACACTGAAGCTTTCTTT. It yields the protein CASSARQGLNTEAFF.

The chain has TRBV30 and TRBJ2-5; tentatively, D is TRBD2 (6 bases). The CDR3 contains 13 residues. The V and J ends lost 0 bases and 1 base respectively, with 6 bases between them. The germline V gene has CDR1 GTSNPN and CDR2 SVGIG (reference sequence). The CDR3 sequence: CAWSVGGQETQYF. The CDR3 DNA is TGTGCCTGGAGTGTGGGGGGCCAAGAGACCCAGTACTTC. The variable domain in full, with the rest retrieved from reference TRBV30 and TRBJ2-5, is SQTIHQWPATLVQPVGSPLSLECTVEGTSNPNLYWYRQAAGRGLQLLFYSVGIGQISSEVPQNLSASRPQDRQFILSSKKLLLSDSGFYLCAWSVGGQETQYFGPGTRLLVL.

The chain links TRBV7-2 to TRBJ2-3; D uncertain. This CDR3 has 15 residues. With 0 bases removed from V and 5 bases from J, the gap between germline ends came to 12 bases. The V gene's germline CDR1 is SGHTA and CDR2 FQGNSA. In DNA, the CDR3 is TGTGCCAGCAGCTTAGCGAGCAGGAAGAGAGATACGCAGTATTTT. Translated, it gives CASSLASRKRDTQYF.

The CDR3 nucleotides are TGTGCCAGCAGTTTCAACCAGGGGCCCCAGCATTTT. Amino acid sequence: CASSFNQGPQHF. The J gene is TRBJ1-5, the V gene TRBV12-3 or TRBV12-4; possibly TRBD1 for D (5 bases). The germline V and J ends were trimmed by 3 bases and 9 bases, with 9 bases remaining between them. This CDR3 contains 12 residues.

The chain joins TRBV2 to TRBJ2-5, with D possibly matching TRBD2 (6 bases). The CDR3 extends over 12 amino acids. V lost 6 bases to trimming and J lost 4 bases, with 9 bases between them. Germline values: CDR1 SNHLY, CDR2 FYNNEI. The CDR3 DNA reads TGTGCCAGCAGGCGGGAAGGAGAGACCCAGTACTTC. It translates to CASRREGETQYF.

The V call is TRBV7-2, the J call TRBJ2-5, with 7 bases fitting TRBD2. With V trimmed by 4 bases and J by 3 bases, 14 bases remained unmatched. CDR1 and CDR2 (germline): SGHTA, FQGNSA. CDR3 length: 17 residues. As DNA, the CDR3 is TGTGCCAGCAGCTCCGACTGGGGCCTAGCGGTGAAAGAGACCCAGTACTTC. Its translation is CASSSDWGLAVKETQYF.

V usage is TRBV10-3 and J usage is TRBJ2-5, with 14 bases lining up with TRBD2. The trim removed 10 bases at V and 1 base at J, leaving 8 bases unmatched. This CDR3 spans 16 amino acids. In germline, CDR1 is ENHRY, CDR2 SYGVKD. CDR3: CATRTSGGISQETQYF. The DNA of the CDR3 is TGTGCCACCAGGACTAGCGGGGGGATAAGCCAAGAGACCCAGTACTTC.

J is TRBJ1-2 and V is TRBV15; no clear D gene. Trimming took off 0 bases at V and 4 bases at J, with 12 bases between the two ends. The length of the CDR3 is 15 residues. Germline assignment: CDR1 LNHNV and CDR2 YYDKDF (reference sequence). The CDR3 spells CATSRDGPEGYGYTF. In DNA form, the CDR3 reads TGTGCCACCAGCAGAGATGGGCCTGAGGGCTATGGCTACACCTTC.

This rearrangement joins TRBV11-2 to TRBJ2-2, with D hard to call. The V end was cut by 0 bases, the J end by 6 bases, with 8 bases between. This CDR3 contains 14 residues. The germline V gene encodes CDR1 SGHAT and CDR2 FQNNGV. The CDR3 reads CASSLDVASGELFF. In DNA form, the CDR3 reads TGTGCCAGCAGCTTAGACGTAGCATCCGGGGAGCTGTTTTTT.

The J gene is TRBJ2-3, the V gene TRBV11-3; 8 positions agree with TRBD1. The germline V gene has CDR1 SGHNT and CDR2 YENEEA. V lost 5 bases and J lost 1; bases outside the gene matches: 2. There are 14 residues in the CDR3. In DNA, the CDR3 is TGTGCCAGCAGCCTGACAGGGGGCACAGATACGCAGTATTTT. This encodes CASSLTGGTDTQYF. Full variable domain (missing parts from reference TRBV11-3 and TRBJ2-3): EAGVVQSPRYKIIEKKQPVAFWCNPISGHNTLYWYLQNLGQGPELLIRYENEEAVDDSQLPKDRFSAERLKGVDSTLKIQPAELGDSAVYLCASSLTGGTDTQYFGPGTRLTVL.

Turning to this clone: This clone may be a read error of a much larger clone one base away. This same CDR3 is encoded by further DNA sequences in the sample. The rearrangement links TRBV18 to TRBJ1-5, with D unclear. The V and J ends lost 4 bases and 7 bases respectively, with 17 bases between them. The germline V gene has CDR1 KGHSH and CDR2 LQKENI. CDR3 length: 15 amino acids. The DNA for the CDR3 is TGTGCCAGCTCACTCAAAGTGGGTTCAGGCCAGCCCCAGCATTTT. It codes for CASSLKVGSGQPQHF. The variable domain in full, completed from reference TRBV18 and TRBJ1-5, reads NAGVMQNPRHLVRRRGQEARLRCSPMKGHSHVYWYRQLPEEGLKFMVYLQKENIIDESGMPKERFSAEFPKEGPSILRIQQVVRGDSAAYFCASSLKVGSGQPQHFGDGTRLSIL.

The chain carries TRBV25-1 and TRBJ1-6; 7 positions match TRBD1. This CDR3 is 14 amino acids long. Trimming took 5 bases from V and 5 from J; bases not matched to a gene: 3. CDR1 is MGHDK, CDR2 SYGVNS, per germline. This CDR3 is CASSKGQNNSPLHF. The CDR3 DNA reads as TGTGCCAGCAGTAAGGGACAGAATAATTCACCCCTCCACTTT.

This rearrangement joins TRBV5-1 to TRBJ1-1; 7 bases are shared with TRBD1. CDR3 length: 13 residues. Germline CDR1 reads SGHRS; CDR2 reads YFSETQ. The J segment lost 5 bases and the V segment lost 4 bases, leaving 5 bases of the junction unmatched. The CDR3 nucleotides are TGCGCCAGCAGCCCTACAGGGGAAACTGAAGCTTTCTTT. It encodes CASSPTGETEAFF.